The clone carrying this TCR beta chain has just a few counts. The sample comes from a study of shared clonotypes between healthy human individuals. Study background: The donor pool was made up of a couple of women and a few men aged 18 to 49.

Assay: immunoSEQ multiplex PCR; the TCRdb copy retains only in-frame clones and omits some. The sample holds 1 million to 1.2 million clones, approximately 80% seen once. What was sequenced was memory CD4+ T cells from PBMCs. Subset specified: CD45RA-negative fraction. The TCR was taken from a man between 18 and 29 years old in good health. Some clones in this sample may be carry-over from other donors' samples.

The CDR3 DNA reads as TGTGCCAGCAGCGCAAGACAGGGCCTTTACAATGAGCAGTTCTTC. Amino acids: CASSARQGLYNEQFF. The chain couples TRBV9 to TRBJ2-1; 7 bases align to TRBD1. There are 15 residues in the CDR3. Germline V gene lookup returns CDR1 SGDLS and CDR2 YYNGEE. With 3 bases clipped from V and 4 bases from J, the junction kept 7 bases outside the gene matches.